This T cell receptor beta chain comes out of a study of T cell responses to AZD1222 COVID-19 vaccine. Study results and limitations: There were mostly white British donors and more females than males, and clonal diversity was possibly underestimated.

The germline CDR1 and CDR2 sequences are WSHSY and SAAADI. Trimming left V 3 bases short and J 2 bases short, with 8 bases between. This CDR3 is 14 amino acids long. This clone has only a few counts. The antigen remains undetermined. Generated by immunoSEQ multiplex PCR, the TCRdb table keeps only in-frame clones and is missing some. The sample contains 100,000 to 150,000 clones, roughly 90% of which appear only once. The chain combines TRBV10-2 with TRBJ1-5; D is possibly TRBD1 (6 bases). The receptor's source is an adult in good health. The starting material was peripheral blood, obtained on day 0 of AZD1222 vaccination. This CDR3 is CASSDRTGNQPQHF. The CDR3 DNA follows: TGCGCCAGCAGTGATCGGACAGGCAATCAGCCCCAGCATTTT.